The 8 T cell receptor beta chains below were found in one sample sequenced in a study of blood T cell repertoires in COVID-19. Profiling relied on immunoSEQ multiplex PCR, and the TCRdb table lists in-frame clones only, not all of them. The profile shows approximately 300,000 clones, about nine tenths of them singletons. Sequencing input: peripheral blood. Every receptor here comes from a woman aged 25 to 39 with COVID-19, enrolled during active disease.

The chain carries TRBV2 and TRBJ1-2, with TRBD1 identical over 7 bases. This CDR3 has 15 residues. CDR1 is SNHLY, CDR2 FYNNEI, per germline. The V gene end was trimmed by 6 bases and the J gene end by 3 bases; junction bases not matched to a gene: 10. This chain's CDR3 is CASSLTRGKDYGYTF. The CDR3 nucleotides are TGTGCCAGCAGCTTAACCAGGGGGAAGGACTATGGCTACACCTTC.

As to this clone: Other nucleotide sequences in the sample specify the same CDR3. This chain uses TRBV5-1 with TRBJ1-1; D gene unclear. This CDR3 is built from 13 residues. Germline V gene data show CDR1 as SGHRS and CDR2 as YFSETQ. Trimming stripped 0 bases from V and 2 bases from J, with 5 bases between. The CDR3 DNA follows: TGCGCCAGCAGCTTGGCGGTCAACACTGAAGCTTTCTTT. Translating it yields CASSLAVNTEAFF. Full variable domain (remainder filled in from reference TRBV5-1 and TRBJ1-1): KAGVTQTPRYLIKTRGQQVTLSCSPISGHRSVSWYQQTPGQGLQFLFEYFSETQRNKGNFPGRFSGRQFSNSRSEMNVSTLELGDSALYLCASSLAVNTEAFFGQGTRLTVV.

V usage is TRBV18 and J usage is TRBJ1-1; D is ambiguous. The CDR3 contains 13 residues. Trimming took off 5 bases at V and 4 bases at J, with 11 bases between the two ends. Germline CDR1 KGHSH, CDR2 LQKENI. The CDR3: CASSYLEGTEAFF. The CDR3, as DNA: TGTGCCAGCTCATACCTCGAGGGCACTGAAGCTTTCTTT.

DNA for the CDR3: TGTGCCAGCAGTTTGGGCCAGGTGACTGAAGCTTTCTTT. Residues: CASSLGQVTEAFF. This sequence joins TRBV27 and TRBJ1-1; no firm D call. V was cut by 3 bases and J by 5 bases, with 10 bases left in between. Germline CDR1 is MNHEY and CDR2 is SMNVEV (reference sequence). The CDR3 sequence is 13 residues long.

CDR3 DNA: TGTGCCAGCAGTCCCCACGGGGGGGGAGAGCAGTACGTC. Its protein product is CASSPHGGGEQYV. The V gene is TRBV27, the J gene TRBJ2-7, with 8 nucleotides matching TRBD2. With 5 bases clipped from V and 7 bases from J, the junction kept 7 bases outside the gene matches. Germline CDR1 is MNHEY and CDR2 is SMNVEV (reference sequence). The CDR3 totals 13 residues.

CDR3 in amino acids: CASSQGTGRGNTIYF. DNA for the CDR3: TGTGCCAGCAGCCAAGGGACAGGGAGAGGAAACACCATATATTTT. The chain links TRBV14 to TRBJ1-3; 8 bases match TRBD1. Germline V CDR1 and CDR2: SGHDN, FVKESK. V shed 1 base, J shed 4 bases, and the junction held 3 bases outside the gene matches. The CDR3 runs to 15 residues.

This chain connects TRBV30 to TRBJ2-3; 7 nucleotides line up with TRBD2. The CDR3 is 16 amino acids. Germline assignment: CDR1 GTSNPN and CDR2 SVGIG (reference sequence). The junction had 10 bases not matched to a gene; V was cut back by 0 bases and J by 4 bases. The CDR3 is CAWSVRGGGGSDTQYF. Written as DNA, the CDR3 is TGTGCCTGGAGTGTACGTGGCGGGGGTGGGTCAGATACGCAGTATTTT. Full variable domain (outside the CDR3, taken from reference TRBV30 and TRBJ2-3): SQTIHQWPATLVQPVGSPLSLECTVEGTSNPNLYWYRQAAGRGLQLLFYSVGIGQISSEVPQNLSASRPQDRQFILSSKKLLLSDSGFYLCAWSVRGGGGSDTQYFGPGTRLTVL.

As DNA, the CDR3 is TGTGCCATCCGGGGGGAAGCAGTTCTATATTTT. It specifies CAIRGEAVLYF. The V call is TRBV2, the J call TRBJ1-3; tentatively, D is TRBD1 (5 bases). The CDR3 runs to 11 residues. Germline CDR1 SNHLY, CDR2 FYNNEI. V was clipped by 10 bases and J by 14 bases, with 18 bases between them.